These T cell receptor beta chains were read from a single sample in a study of blood T cell repertoires in COVID-19. Assay used: immunoSEQ multiplex PCR; TCRdb lists only in-frame clones, some missing. The data contain 140,000 to 150,000 clones, around 82% of them singletons. Sequencing input: peripheral blood. All receptors derive from a human donor in a cohort sampled during active COVID-19. CDR3s include the opening cysteine and the closing phenylalanine or tryptophan. The D gene is left open where the match is weak. Some rows mark clone size as missing; the rest say once, few, many or name a class of expanded clone.

v_call	j_call	d_call	clone_size	cdr3_aa	cdr3_nt
TRBV10-3	TRBJ1-2	NA	few	CASSVEDYGYTF	TGTGCCAGCTCGGTTGAGGACTATGGCTACACCTTC
TRBV7-2	TRBJ1-5	NA	once	CASSGTEGGQNQPQHF	TGTGCCAGCAGCGGTACGGAGGGAGGACAAAATCAGCCCCAGCATTTT
TRBV3-1/TRBV3-2	TRBJ1-2	TRBD1	once	CASSHSGGAGYTF	TGTGCCAGCAGCCACTCAGGGGGCGCTGGCTACACCTTC
TRBV24-1	TRBJ2-1	TRBD2	NA	CATSPTSGNYNEQFF	TGTGCCACCAGTCCGACTAGCGGGAATTACAATGAGCAGTTCTTC
TRBV9	TRBJ2-3	TRBD2	NA	CASSVVLAGGTDTQYF	TGTGCCAGCAGCGTAGTGTTAGCGGGAGGCACAGATACGCAGTATTTT
TRBV30	TRBJ1-2	NA	NA	CAWTLQGLGGYTF	TGTGCCTGGACCCTGCAGGGTCTTGGTGGCTACACCTTC
TRBV10-1	TRBJ2-1	TRBD1	once	CASSWDRVEQFF	TGCGCCAGCAGTTGGGACAGGGTTGAGCAGTTCTTC
TRBV5-1	TRBJ1-4	TRBD1	NA	CASSLGDRVKDEKLFF	TGCGCCAGCAGCCTCGGCGACAGGGTCAAAGATGAAAAACTGTTTTTT
TRBV2	TRBJ1-5	TRBD1	NA	CASNSGTGINQPQHF	TGTGCCAGCAATTCCGGGACAGGAATCAATCAGCCCCAGCATTTT
TRBV7-2	TRBJ1-1	NA	NA	CASSLTAGGTEAFF	TGTGCCAGCAGCTTAACGGCAGGCGGGACTGAAGCTTTCTTT
TRBV7-2	TRBJ1-6	TRBD1	NA	CASSLSGTGNSPLHF	TGTGCCAGCAGCTTATCCGGGACAGGCAATTCACCCCTCCACTTT
TRBV19	TRBJ1-3	NA	NA	CASRPRGSSGNTIYF	TGTGCCAGTCGCCCCCGAGGGAGCTCTGGAAACACCATATATTTT
TRBV4-3	TRBJ1-4	NA	many	CASSPFGEGGDEKLFF	TGCGCCAGCAGCCCCTTCGGAGAAGGCGGTGATGAAAAACTGTTTTTT
TRBV7-9	TRBJ2-5	TRBD2	NA	CASSVERVAGVSETQYF	TGTGCCAGCAGCGTCGAACGGGTAGCGGGAGTTTCAGAGACCCAGTACTTC
TRBV7-2	TRBJ1-1	TRBD1	NA	CASSIQGAKNTEAFF	TGTGCCAGCAGCATTCAGGGGGCGAAGAACACTGAAGCTTTCTTT
TRBV5-1	TRBJ2-3	TRBD2	NA	CASSLGTSGSYTQYF	TGCGCCAGCAGCTTGGGGACTAGCGGGAGCTATACGCAGTATTTT
TRBV7-3	TRBJ2-2	TRBD2	once	CASSLGPSGGNTGELFF	TGTGCCAGCAGCCTAGGTCCTAGCGGGGGGAACACCGGGGAGCTGTTTTTT
TRBV12-3/TRBV12-4	TRBJ1-3	TRBD1	NA	CASTGTGGNTIYF	TGTGCCAGCACCGGGACAGGGGGCAACACCATATATTTT
TRBV28	TRBJ1-5	NA	NA	CASSPHRDAQPQHF	TGTGCCAGCAGTCCGCACAGGGATGCTCAGCCCCAGCATTTT
TRBV19	TRBJ1-1	NA	medium-sized	CASSARGVMNTEAFF	TGTGCCAGTAGTGCTCGGGGGGTCATGAACACTGAAGCTTTCTTT
TRBV2	TRBJ1-4	TRBD1	NA	CASSGGQGREKLFF	TGTGCCAGCAGTGGGGGACAGGGACGTGAAAAACTGTTTTTT
TRBV11-2	TRBJ1-2	NA	once	CASSATRGRDYGYTF	TGTGCCAGCAGCGCCACCAGGGGAAGGGACTATGGCTACACCTTC
TRBV2	TRBJ2-5	TRBD1	NA	CASRRDSKETQYF	TGTGCCAGCAGACGGGACAGTAAAGAGACCCAGTACTTC
TRBV19	TRBJ2-1	NA	NA	CASSRWNEQFF	TGTGCCAGCTCGAGGTGGAATGAGCAGTTCTTC
TRBV9	TRBJ2-3	TRBD2	NA	CASSPGAGDSTDTQYF	TGTGCCAGCAGCCCCGGAGCGGGAGATAGCACAGATACGCAGTATTTT
TRBV18	TRBJ2-2	NA	NA	CASSPVGRNTGELFF	TGTGCCAGCTCACCAGTGGGGCGAAACACCGGGGAGCTGTTTTTT
TRBV6-6	TRBJ2-5	TRBD2	NA	CASSYSAAGGRETQYF	TGTGCCAGCAGTTACAGCGCCGCGGGGGGGCGGGAGACCCAGTACTTC
TRBV19	TRBJ2-1	TRBD1	NA	CASSMRDRVNEQFF	TGTGCCAGTAGTATGAGGGACAGGGTTAATGAGCAGTTCTTC
TRBV10-3	TRBJ1-2	TRBD1	few	CAISDRGNYGYTF	TGTGCCATCAGTGACAGGGGGAACTATGGCTACACCTTC
TRBV6-1	TRBJ1-2	TRBD1	NA	CASSDQGVANYGYTF	TGTGCCAGCAGTGACCAGGGGGTGGCTAACTATGGCTACACCTTC
TRBV6-2/TRBV6-3	TRBJ2-1	NA	NA	CASSRGSSYNEQFF	TGTGCCAGCAGTCGGGGGAGCTCCTACAATGAGCAGTTCTTC
TRBV7-8	TRBJ1-5	NA	NA	CASSPRGGSNQPQHF	TGTGCCAGCAGCCCCAGGGGTGGTAGCAATCAGCCCCAGCATTTT
TRBV2	TRBJ2-5	TRBD2	NA	CASGGSGGGTQYF	TGTGCCAGCGGGGGTAGCGGGGGTGGCACCCAGTACTTC
TRBV25-1	TRBJ2-5	TRBD1	NA	CASSPGTAILQETQYF	TGTGCCAGCAGCCCCGGGACAGCTATACTCCAAGAGACCCAGTACTTC
TRBV7-3	TRBJ2-3	NA	NA	CASSPTGDTQYF	TGTGCCAGCAGCCCGACAGGAGATACGCAGTATTTT
TRBV27	TRBJ1-1	TRBD1	few	CASSRDRNKNTEAFF	TGTGCCAGCAGCCGGGACAGGAATAAGAACACTGAAGCTTTCTTT
TRBV19	TRBJ2-5	TRBD2	NA	CASSIRTSETQYF	TGTGCCAGTAGTATAAGGACTAGCGAGACCCAGTACTTC
TRBV4-1	TRBJ2-3	TRBD2	NA	CASSSGLAGGWTDTQYF	TGCGCCAGCAGCTCCGGACTAGCGGGGGGCTGGACAGATACGCAGTATTTT
TRBV7-2	TRBJ2-3	TRBD1	NA	CASSLAGQGYFIGTQYF	TGTGCCAGCAGCTTGGCGGGACAGGGATATTTTATTGGTACGCAGTATTTT
TRBV5-4	TRBJ2-5	NA	NA	CASSSAGLETQYF	TGTGCCAGCAGCTCGGCGGGCTTGGAGACCCAGTACTTC
TRBV12-3/TRBV12-4	TRBJ1-2	NA	NA	CASRNPGGYTF	TGTGCCAGTAGAAATCCCGGTGGCTACACCTTC
TRBV20-1	TRBJ2-1	TRBD2	few	CSASGTSGGVYNEQFF	TGCAGTGCTAGTGGGACTAGCGGGGGGGTATACAATGAGCAGTTCTTC
TRBV7-9	TRBJ2-1	NA	few	CASSPRIRDNEQFF	TGTGCCAGCAGCCCAAGGATACGGGACAATGAGCAGTTCTTC
TRBV5-6	TRBJ1-3	TRBD1	once	CASSPRQGAPGNTIYF	TGTGCCAGCAGCCCGCGACAGGGGGCGCCTGGAAACACCATATATTTT
TRBV7-3	TRBJ1-1	TRBD1	NA	CASSLQGVGNGMNTEAFF	TGTGCCAGCAGCTTACAGGGGGTAGGGAACGGAATGAACACTGAAGCTTTCTTT
TRBV9	TRBJ2-4	TRBD1	NA	CASSARTGTRSSKNIQYF	TGTGCCAGCAGCGCCCGGACAGGCACCCGCTCATCCAAAAACATTCAGTACTTC
TRBV30	TRBJ1-1	NA	NA	CAWSVNRLSTEAFF	TGTGCCTGGAGTGTGAACAGGCTGAGTACTGAAGCTTTCTTT
TRBV12-3/TRBV12-4	TRBJ2-3	NA	NA	CASTFYTDTQYF	TGTGCCAGCACGTTTTACACAGATACGCAGTATTTT